This T cell receptor (beta chain) originates from a study of T cells in localized non-small cell lung cancer. In regard to this clone: Its antigen is currently unknown.

This table comes from immunoSEQ multiplex PCR, and its TCRdb copy is limited to in-frame clones, with some not included. The sample lists 2,000 to 3,000 clones; around a quarter were seen once. Study-level findings and limits: Patients showing higher blood T cell density tended to see longer overall survival.

Here the sequenced sample was lung tumor tissue, taken before any cancer treatment. This receptor was identified in a male donor at least 60 years old with stage III squamous cell lung carcinoma.

CDR3 protein: CASSPRNLDGYTF. CDR3 sequence (DNA): TGTGCCAGCTCACCACGAAACCTAGATGGCTACACCTTC. V is TRBV18 and J is TRBJ1-2; D is undetermined. Looked up from germline, CDR1 is KGHSH and CDR2 is LQKENI. The length of the CDR3 is 13 residues. V gave up 1 base and J gave up 6 bases, with 9 bases separating them.